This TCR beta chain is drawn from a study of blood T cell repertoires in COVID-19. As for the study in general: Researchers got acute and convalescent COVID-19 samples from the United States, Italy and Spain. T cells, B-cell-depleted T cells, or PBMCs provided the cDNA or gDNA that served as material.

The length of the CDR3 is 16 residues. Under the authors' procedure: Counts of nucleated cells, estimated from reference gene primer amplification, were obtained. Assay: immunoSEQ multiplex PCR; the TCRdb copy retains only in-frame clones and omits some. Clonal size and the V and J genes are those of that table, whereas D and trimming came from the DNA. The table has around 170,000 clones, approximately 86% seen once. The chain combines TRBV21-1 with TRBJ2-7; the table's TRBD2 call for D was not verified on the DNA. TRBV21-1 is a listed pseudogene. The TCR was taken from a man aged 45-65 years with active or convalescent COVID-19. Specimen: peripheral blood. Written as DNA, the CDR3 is TGTGCCAGCAGCAAGCGGGGCCACCATACAAACTACGAGCAGTACTTC. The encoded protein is CASSKRGHHTNYEQYF.